This TCR beta chain derives from a study of intratumoral heterogeneity in liver cancer. About the study as a whole: Across the full approximately 14-patient cohort, most patients were male and the median age was around 62 years. To examine intratumor heterogeneity, the study integrated RNA-seq, DNA sequencing, TCR-seq and SNP array data obtained from multiple regions of hepatocellular carcinoma specimens. A total of some 73 multiregional samples from around 15 HCC patients, consisting of 45 to 55 tumoral and some 20 adjacent nontumoral regions, were included in the overall cohort.

At the junction V is shortened by 5 bases and J by 11 bases; bases outside the gene matches: 8. There are 13 amino acids in the CDR3, from cysteine to phenylalanine inclusive. Only the CDR3 DNA is retained, 39 bases long and in frame from the first base. Study-wide conclusions, independent of this receptor: Limitations acknowledged by the authors included a relatively low number of patients and under-sampled representation of tumor-infiltrating lymphocytes.

Note on this clone: Its antigen is still unknown. Base qualities are not provided; no much larger clone lies one nucleotide away.

Early-stage hepatocellular carcinoma was present in all patients, and no therapy was administered to any patient before surgical resection. The sampled areas showed no macroscopic signs of necrosis or hemorrhage. Multiple regions from a couple of patients underwent TCR sequencing (ImmunoSeq). Each frozen resection tissue sample was taken at least 1 cm away from every other sample. The N label marked samples taken from nontumoral liver tissue adjacent to the tumor. Genomic DNA was extracted from bulk tissue using the DNeasy blood and tissue kit. Using the immunoSEQ assay, the TCR beta chain CDR3 regions were sequenced from genomic DNA. Rearranged VDJ segments were amplified with primers that anneal to V and J segments. The study's own analysis went as follows. Clonality and richness metrics were computed with the ImmunoSeq Analyzer software. To find clones with differing abundance between regions, Fisher's exact test was applied together with a beta-binomial method for extra stringency. Not all clones reach the TCRdb copy of this immuneACCESS table, which keeps in-frame sequences only. Checked studies attribute under half of the gap to unresolved V genes and leave the rest unexplained. V, J and clone size reflect that table, while D and trimming were determined from the DNA. A total of 20,000 or so clones appear in this sample, approximately 70% of them only once. In total, the top ten clones hold about a sixth of the sample.

The chain couples TRBV12-3 or TRBV12-4 to TRBJ2-3; TRBD2 lines up with 9 middle nucleotides. Specimen: tumor-adjacent normal tissue, collected before any cancer treatment. This TCR was sampled from a woman aged 70-85 years with hepatocellular carcinoma. The DNA sequence is as follows: TGTGCCAGCAGTCTTTTAGCGGGAGAGGTGCAGTATTTT. The encoded protein is CASSLLAGEVQYF.